Shown below are 32 T cell receptor beta chains from a single sample sequenced in a study of response to subunit inactivated influenza vaccine. TCRdb independently ran MiXCR on the RT-PCR reads; one entry per CDR3 protein. This repertoire shows 650,000 or so distinct CDR3 sequences, around 13% found once; its top ten account for 6.5% to 8%. The sequenced sample was PBMCs from blood, obtained 14 to 15 days before vaccination. The receptors originated from a man between 45 and 60 years old who received an inactivated influenza vaccine.

The gene calls are TRBV20-1 and TRBJ1-2; a possible D gene is TRBD1 (5 bases). V dropped 1 base and J dropped 5 bases, with 11 bases sitting between them. This CDR3 contains 13 residues. Germline V gene sequence: CDR1 DFQATT, CDR2 SNEGSKA (reference sequence). The CDR3 sequence: CSARVGGQYGYTF. In DNA form, the CDR3 reads TGCAGTGCTAGAGTAGGCGGACAATATGGCTACACCTTC.

Many counts were recorded for this clonotype. CDR3 sequence reads: CASSSTSGNTGELFF. The CDR3 DNA reads as TGCGCCAGCAGTTCAACTAGCGGAAACACCGGGGAGCTGTTTTTT. This rearrangement joins TRBV5-1 to TRBJ2-2; 8 positions match TRBD2. CDR1 SGHRS and CDR2 YFSETQ come from the germline V gene. CDR3 length: 15 amino acids. Unmatched junction bases numbered 5, after V lost 5 bases and J lost 2 bases.

This clonotype has a handful of counts. V usage is TRBV5-5 and J usage is TRBJ2-1; D is undetermined. V was clipped by 3 bases and J by 7 bases, with 8 bases between them. The germline V gene encodes CDR1 SGHKS and CDR2 YYEKEE (reference sequence). This CDR3 is 12 amino acids long. This chain's CDR3 is CASSWGDNEQFF. The CDR3 coding sequence is TGTGCCAGCAGCTGGGGTGATAATGAGCAGTTCTTC.

This chain uses TRBV6-5 with TRBJ2-2; D call uncertain. The germline V gene has CDR1 MNHEY and CDR2 SVGAGI. V was pared by 0 bases and J by 6 bases, with 17 bases between. The CDR3 totals 17 residues. The CDR3 loop is CASSYSFSSFGAGELFF. CDR3 coding DNA: TGTGCCAGCAGTTACTCGTTTTCTAGTTTTGGGGCCGGGGAGCTGTTTTTT.

This clonotype was observed a handful of times. The chain is built from TRBV6-5 and TRBJ2-7, with unresolved D. Trimming took 8 bases from V and 4 from J, leaving 9 bases between them. The CDR3 consists of 11 residues. Looked up from germline, CDR1 is MNHEY and CDR2 is SVGAGI. The CDR3 is CASFDGYEQYF. CDR3 nucleotides: TGTGCCAGCTTCGACGGGTACGAGCAGTACTTC.

The chain has TRBV4-3 and TRBJ1-1; a weak D match, TRBD1 (6 bases). Deletions cut 0 bases from V and 1 base from J, with 12 bases between. This CDR3 comprises 16 residues. Germline CDR1 is LGHNA and CDR2 is YSLEER. CDR3: CASSQDTTGPNTEAFF. The CDR3 DNA follows: TGCGCCAGCAGCCAAGATACAACAGGGCCGAACACTGAAGCTTTCTTT.

This chain connects TRBV7-8 to TRBJ2-1; 12 nucleotides align to TRBD1. The germline CDR1 and CDR2 sequences are SGHVS and FQNEAQ. The CDR3 extends over 16 amino acids. V gave up 1 base and J gave up 5 bases; unmatched junction bases: 3. For the CDR3, the DNA is TGTGCCAGCAGCTTAGTGGGGACAGGGGGCCACAATGAGCAGTTCTTC. Translating gives CASSLVGTGGHNEQFF. Full variable domain (missing parts from reference TRBV7-8 and TRBJ2-1): GAGVSQSPRYKVAKRGQDVALRCDPISGHVSLFWYQQALGQGPEFLTYFQNEAQLDKSGLPSDRFFAERPEGSVSTLKIQRTQQEDSAVYLCASSLVGTGGHNEQFFGPGTRLTVL.

The chain joins TRBV12-3 or TRBV12-4 to TRBJ1-1; D not resolved. The CDR3 has 12 residues. V lost 3 bases, J lost 7 bases, and 9 bases lay in between. The CDR3 sequence: CASSLYVDEAFF. Here the CDR3 DNA reads TGTGCCAGCAGTTTGTATGTCGATGAAGCTTTCTTT.

This clonotype has ten or more counts. The chain couples TRBV6-1 to TRBJ2-2, with no clear D. The CDR3 extends over 13 amino acids. The V gene's germline CDR1 is MNHNS and CDR2 SASEGT. Between the trimmed V and J ends, which lost 2 bases and 3 bases, there was a span of 4 bases. DNA of the CDR3: TGTGCCAGCAGTGAAAGGGACACCGGGGAGCTGTTTTTT. Its translation: CASSERDTGELFF.

The chain combines TRBV12-3 or TRBV12-4 with TRBJ2-1, with D possibly being TRBD1 (5 bases). CDR3 length equals 11 residues. With 5 bases removed from V and 15 bases from J, the gap between germline ends came to 14 bases. The CDR3 here is CASSLDRLLFF. CDR3 in DNA: TGTGCCAGCAGTCTCGACAGATTGCTGTTCTTC.

The rearrangement joins TRBV7-6 to TRBJ1-2, with a weak D call TRBD1 (6 bases). V shed 2 bases and J shed 1 base, with 14 bases lying between them. The CDR3 contains 16 residues. Germline-derived CDR1 and CDR2 are SGHVS and FNYEAQ. The CDR3 DNA reads TGTGCCAGCAGCTTAAACCAGGGGCCTTATAACTATGGCTACACCTTC. Translated: CASSLNQGPYNYGYTF.

This clonotype has a count of ten or more. The chain is built from TRBV3-1 and TRBJ2-1; the D is unclear. The V end lost 2 bases, the J end lost 8 bases, and 13 bases lay between the germline ends. The length of the CDR3 is 14 residues. CDR1 is LGHDT, CDR2 YNNKEL, per germline (reference sequence). CDR3 residues: CASSQWERAHEQFF. CDR3 nucleotides: TGTGCCAGCAGCCAATGGGAAAGGGCACATGAGCAGTTCTTC.

The chain links TRBV2 to TRBJ2-1; 15 bases match TRBD2. Looked up from germline, CDR1 is SNHLY and CDR2 is FYNNEI. The CDR3 contains 14 residues. The junction had 5 bases not matched to a gene; V was cut back by 7 bases and J by 10 bases. The CDR3 is CASTRTSGRGEQFF. CDR3 DNA sequence: TGTGCCAGCACAAGGACTAGCGGGAGGGGAGAGCAGTTCTTC.

This sequence joins TRBV18 and TRBJ2-7; 10 bases are a match to TRBD1. In germline, CDR1 is KGHSH, CDR2 LQKENI. Losses at the gene ends were 0 bases for V and 5 bases for J; bases not matched to a gene: 7. CDR3 length: 16 amino acids. The CDR3 DNA reads as TGTGCCAGCTCACCACCTGCCGGGACAGGGGCAAACGAGCAGTACTTC. Translated, it gives CASSPPAGTGANEQYF. The variable domain in full, completed from reference TRBV18 and TRBJ2-7, reads NAGVMQNPRHLVRRRGQEARLRCSPMKGHSHVYWYRQLPEEGLKFMVYLQKENIIDESGMPKERFSAEFPKEGPSILRIQQVVRGDSAAYFCASSPPAGTGANEQYFGPGTRLTVT.

The chain couples TRBV28 to TRBJ2-3; 10 nucleotides agree with TRBD2. V gave up 2 bases and J gave up 4 bases; unmatched junction bases: 3. Per germline, CDR1 MDHEN and CDR2 SYDVKM. The CDR3 is 15 residues long. The CDR3 reads CASSLTSGDADTQYF. The CDR3 DNA reads as TGTGCCAGCAGTTTAACTAGCGGGGACGCAGATACGCAGTATTTT.

This rearrangement joins TRBV2 to TRBJ1-1; 9 nucleotides agree with TRBD1. After removal of 8 bases from V and 4 bases from J, the junction contained 8 bases not matched to a gene. Germline V CDR1 and CDR2: SNHLY, FYNNEI. This CDR3 spans 14 amino acids. CDR3 amino acids: CASVGTGLGTEAFF. In nucleotides, the CDR3 is TGTGCCAGCGTCGGGACAGGGTTGGGCACTGAAGCTTTCTTT.

This clonotype was detected only a few times. The chain couples TRBV20-1 to TRBJ1-6; no clear D. Germline-derived CDR1 and CDR2 are DFQATT and SNEGSKA (reference sequence). The ends were cut back, 1 base at V and 7 bases at J, with 14 bases in the middle. The CDR3 covers 15 residues. CDR3 amino acids: CSARVGQTSNSPLHF. The CDR3 DNA follows: TGCAGTGCTAGAGTAGGGCAGACAAGCAATTCACCCCTCCACTTT.

In its sample, this clonotype was seen a few times. The V gene is TRBV4-2, the J gene TRBJ1-1, with TRBD1 identical over 8 bases. In germline, CDR1 is LGHNA, CDR2 YNFKEQ. This CDR3 contains 16 residues. The V gene end was trimmed by 3 bases and the J gene end by 1 base; junction bases not matched to a gene: 7. CDR3 amino acids: CASSHHSDRGNTEAFF. As DNA, the CDR3 is TGTGCCAGCAGCCACCACTCCGACAGGGGGAACACTGAAGCTTTCTTT.

The rearrangement uses TRBV6-2 or TRBV6-3 and TRBJ2-3, with 9 bases identical to TRBD2. The V gene end was trimmed by 2 bases and the J gene end by 1 base; junction bases not matched to a gene: 4. This CDR3 contains 16 residues. The germline V gene has CDR1 MNHEY and CDR2 SVGEGT. CDR3 sequence: CASSYQAGGRTDTQYF. The CDR3, as DNA: TGTGCCAGCAGTTACCAAGCGGGGGGACGCACAGATACGCAGTATTTT.

In its sample, this clonotype was seen a few times. The CDR3: CASSHKGPLNGSPLHF. The CDR3 DNA sequence: TGCGCCAGCAGCCATAAGGGACCCTTAAACGGTTCACCCCTCCACTTT. The V gene is TRBV4-3, the J gene TRBJ1-6; a possible D gene is TRBD1 (5 bases). CDR1 is LGHNA and CDR2 is YSLEER in the germline V gene. The CDR3 is made up of 16 amino acids. Trimming pared 3 bases from V and 9 bases from J, leaving 18 bases between.

This clonotype was seen a few times. This sequence joins TRBV20-1 and TRBJ2-1; 7 bases are a match to TRBD2. After removal of 5 bases from V and 0 bases from J, the junction contained 1 base not matched to a gene. The CDR3 is 13 amino acids. Germline-derived CDR1 and CDR2 are DFQATT and SNEGSKA (reference sequence). CDR3: CSAGLDSYNEQFF. DNA for the CDR3: TGCAGTGCTGGACTAGACTCCTACAATGAGCAGTTCTTC.

This clonotype was counted between two and nine times. The chain employs TRBV29-1 and TRBJ2-4; possible D gene TRBD2, 7 bases. Trimming cost V 5 bases and J 8 bases, with 16 bases left between them. CDR3 size: 13 residues. The V gene's germline CDR1 is SQVTM and CDR2 ANQGSEA. This chain's CDR3 is CSVSVGGADIQYF. The CDR3 nucleotides are TGCAGCGTTAGTGTTGGGGGGGCGGACATTCAGTACTTC.

This clonotype was counted at least ten times. The V call is TRBV4-1, the J call TRBJ2-2; 11 bases are shared with TRBD1. The CDR3 has 17 amino acids. Unmatched junction bases numbered 9, after V lost 3 bases and J lost 6 bases. The V gene's germline CDR1 is MGHRA and CDR2 YSYEKL. The CDR3 DNA sequence: TGCGCCAGCAGCCAGACCGGGACAGGGGGTTTAGCCGGGGAGCTGTTTTTT. This translates into CASSQTGTGGLAGELFF.

This rearrangement joins TRBV28 to TRBJ2-7; 8 nucleotides match TRBD2. This CDR3 is 15 amino acids long. The V and J ends lost 2 bases and 2 bases, in that order; junction bases with no gene match: 5. CDR1 and CDR2 from the germline V gene are MDHEN and SYDVKM. CDR3 sequence reads: CASSLRAGETYEQYF. As DNA, the CDR3 is TGTGCCAGCAGTTTAAGAGCGGGAGAAACCTACGAGCAGTACTTC.

This clonotype was counted many times. The chain links TRBV5-1 to TRBJ2-2; D is unresolved. The germline CDR1 and CDR2 sequences are SGHRS and YFSETQ. V gave up 1 base and J gave up 1 base, with 8 bases separating them. This CDR3 has 15 residues. The CDR3 is CASSLTPGNTGELFF. The CDR3 DNA reads TGCGCCAGCAGCTTGACCCCAGGGAACACCGGGGAGCTGTTTTTT.

The chain couples TRBV6-2 or TRBV6-3 to TRBJ2-1, with 15 bases fitting TRBD2. J was trimmed by 9 bases and V by 6 bases; bases with no gene match: 6. Germline V gives CDR1 MNHEY, CDR2 SVGEGT. This CDR3 is 15 amino acids long. CDR3 loop: CASSGLAGGLGEQFF. The CDR3, as DNA: TGTGCCAGCAGCGGACTAGCGGGAGGGCTTGGTGAGCAGTTCTTC.

This clonotype has just a few counts. The genes are TRBV24-1 and TRBJ1-1, with D uncertain. Germline loops: CDR1 KGHDR, CDR2 SFDVKD. The CDR3 has 13 residues. V was clipped by 1 base and J by 11 bases, with 13 bases between them. The CDR3 loop reads CATSDFGSLGAFF. DNA for the CDR3: TGTGCCACCAGTGATTTTGGCAGCCTGGGGGCTTTCTTT.

This clonotype has a handful of counts. The chain couples TRBV5-6 to TRBJ1-3; 9 positions agree with TRBD1. V was pared by 3 bases and J by 3 bases, with 4 bases of the junction left unmatched. The germline CDR1 and CDR2 sequences are SGHDT and YYEEEE. The CDR3 has 15 residues. The CDR3 spells CASSSTGGFGNTIYF. The CDR3 DNA reads as TGTGCCAGCAGCTCTACAGGGGGCTTTGGAAACACCATATATTTT.

The J gene is TRBJ2-1, the V gene TRBV21-1; the tabulated D call, TRBD1, remains unverified against the DNA. TRBV21-1 represents a pseudogene. The CDR3 has 16 residues. The CDR3 spells CASSKGGGANYNEQFF. The DNA for the CDR3 is TGTGCCAGCAGCAAAGGAGGGGGAGCCAACTACAATGAGCAGTTCTTC.

This chain links TRBV9 with TRBJ2-7; 10 nucleotides match TRBD1. Trimming cost V 3 bases and J 6 bases; bases outside gene matches: 3. Per germline, CDR1 SGDLS and CDR2 YYNGEE. CDR3 length equals 13 residues. DNA of the CDR3: TGTGCCAGCAGCGCTCGGGACAGGGGCGAGCAGTACTTC. Its protein is CASSARDRGEQYF.

The chain carries TRBV20-1 and TRBJ2-1; D may be TRBD2 (5 bases). The CDR3 consists of 16 residues. Germline CDR1 reads DFQATT; CDR2 reads SNEGSKA (reference sequence). The ends were cut back, 1 base at V and 9 bases at J, with 22 bases in the middle. The CDR3 region has the DNA TGCAGTGCTAGAGGTTCAGTCATATTTGACCGGGGTGAGCAGTTCTTC. Protein: CSARGSVIFDRGEQFF.

Many counts were recorded for this clonotype. The chain employs TRBV27 and TRBJ2-2; 7 bases align to TRBD2. CDR1 and CDR2 from the germline V gene are MNHEY and SMNVEV (reference sequence). This CDR3 region has 14 residues. The V and J ends lost 2 bases and 3 bases, in that order; junction bases with no gene match: 0. The CDR3 loop is CASSLLADTGELFF. In nucleotides, the CDR3 is TGTGCCAGCAGTTTACTAGCGGACACCGGGGAGCTGTTTTTT.